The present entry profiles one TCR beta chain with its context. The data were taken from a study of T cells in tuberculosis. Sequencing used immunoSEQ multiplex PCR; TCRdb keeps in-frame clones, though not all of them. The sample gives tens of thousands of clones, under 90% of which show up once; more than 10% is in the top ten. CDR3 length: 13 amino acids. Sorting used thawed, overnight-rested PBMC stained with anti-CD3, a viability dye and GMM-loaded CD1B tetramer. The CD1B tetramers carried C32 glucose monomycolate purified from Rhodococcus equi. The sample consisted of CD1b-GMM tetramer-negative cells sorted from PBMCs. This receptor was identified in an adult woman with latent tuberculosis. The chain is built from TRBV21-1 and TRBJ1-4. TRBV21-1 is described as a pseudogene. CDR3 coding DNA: TGTGCCAGCAGCAGGCGGTTGAATGAAAAACTGTTTTTT. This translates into CASSRRLNEKLFF.